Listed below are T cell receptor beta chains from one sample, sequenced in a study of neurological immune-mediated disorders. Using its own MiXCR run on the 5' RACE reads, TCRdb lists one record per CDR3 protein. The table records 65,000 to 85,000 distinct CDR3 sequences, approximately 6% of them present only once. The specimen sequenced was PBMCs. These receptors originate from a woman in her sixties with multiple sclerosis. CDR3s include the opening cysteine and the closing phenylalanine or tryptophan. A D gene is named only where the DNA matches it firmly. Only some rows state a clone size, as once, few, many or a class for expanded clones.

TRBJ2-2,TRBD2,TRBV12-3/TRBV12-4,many,TGTGCCAGCAGTTTACGGGGGGGCCACACCGGGGAGCTGTTTTTT,CASSLRGGHTGELFF
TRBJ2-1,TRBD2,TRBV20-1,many,TGCAGTGCTAGAGCATCTACCCAAGTCCCGGGACTAGCGGGGGCTACGAACAAGCAGTTCTTC,CSARASTQVPGLAGATNKQFF
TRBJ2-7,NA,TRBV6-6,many,TGTGCCAGCAGTTACTCGGACATTTCCTACGAGCAGTACTTC,CASSYSDISYEQYF
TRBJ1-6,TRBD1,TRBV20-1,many,TGCAGTGCTACGGACAGGGGAGTAACCTATAATTCACCCCTCCACTTT,CSATDRGVTYNSPLHF
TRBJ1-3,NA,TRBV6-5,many,TGTGCCAGCCGTCGTGCGTTTTCTGGAAACACCATATATTTT,CASRRAFSGNTIYF
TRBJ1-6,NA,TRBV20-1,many,TGCAGTGCTCCAGGGGATAATTCACCCCTCCACTTT,CSAPGDNSPLHF
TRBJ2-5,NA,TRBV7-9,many,TGTGCCAGCAGCTTAGGGGTTCTGCAAGAGACCCAGTACTTC,CASSLGVLQETQYF
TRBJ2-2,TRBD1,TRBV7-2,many,TGTGCCAGCAGCTCGGGACAGGGGAGCACCGGGGAGCTGTTTTTT,CASSSGQGSTGELFF
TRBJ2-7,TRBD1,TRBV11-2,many,TGTGCCAGCAGCGTCGGGACAGGGCCATACGAGCAGTACTTC,CASSVGTGPYEQYF
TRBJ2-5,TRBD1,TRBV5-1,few,TGCGCCAGCAGCTTATCCGGGACAGGGCTAGAGACCCAGTACTTC,CASSLSGTGLETQYF
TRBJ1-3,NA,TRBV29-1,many,TGCAGCGCTTTACAGGGAAACGGAAACACCATATATTTT,CSALQGNGNTIYF
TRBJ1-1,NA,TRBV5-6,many,TGTGCCAGCAGCCCCAGCCCCACAGAACAGACTGAAGCTTTCTTT,CASSPSPTEQTEAFF
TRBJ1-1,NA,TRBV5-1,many,TGCGCCAGCAGCTTGAACGTGAACACTGAAGCTTTCTTT,CASSLNVNTEAFF
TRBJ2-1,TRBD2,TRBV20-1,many,TGCAGTGCTAGAGTTAGCGGGGGGCGGAGAAGGGAGCAGTTCTTC,CSARVSGGRRREQFF
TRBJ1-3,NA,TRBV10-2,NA,TGCGCCAGCAGTGACGTGGGGATAGCTGGAAACACCATATATTTT,CASSDVGIAGNTIYF
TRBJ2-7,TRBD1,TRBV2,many,TGTGCCAGCAGTCGGGACAGGGGCCCCGAGCAGTACTTC,CASSRDRGPEQYF
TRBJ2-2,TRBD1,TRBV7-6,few,TGTGCCAGCAGCTCCCAGGGGACAGTTAACACCGGGGAGCTGTTTTTT,CASSSQGTVNTGELFF
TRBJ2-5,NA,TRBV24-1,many,TGTGCCACCAGTGATTCTAGAATCCCCAAAGAGACCCAGTACTTC,CATSDSRIPKETQYF
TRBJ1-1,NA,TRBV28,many,TGTGCCAGCAGCTTACCAGGGCGGCTCGGCACTGAAGCTTTCTTT,CASSLPGRLGTEAFF
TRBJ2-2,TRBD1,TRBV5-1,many,TGCGCCAGCAGAGAGGACAGGGGTACGAACACCGGGGAGCTGTTTTTT,CASREDRGTNTGELFF
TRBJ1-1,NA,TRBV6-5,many,TGTGCCAGCAGTTACTCAACTAACCGGGTCTTGGCTTTCTTT,CASSYSTNRVLAFF
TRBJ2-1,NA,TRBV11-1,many,TGTGCCAGCAGCAGGGACCACAATGAGCAGTTCTTC,CASSRDHNEQFF
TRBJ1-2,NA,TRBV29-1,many,TGCAGCGTCTCCTCCCGACAGTATGGCTACACCTTC,CSVSSRQYGYTF
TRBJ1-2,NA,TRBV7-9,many,TGTGCCAGCAGCCCCCAAGGGGGTGGCTACACCTTC,CASSPQGGGYTF
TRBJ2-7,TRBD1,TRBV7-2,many,TGTGCCAGCATCCTACGGGACAGGGGCTACGAGCAGTACTTC,CASILRDRGYEQYF
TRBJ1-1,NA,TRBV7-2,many,TGTGCCAGCAGCCCCCAGGCAGAAACTGAAGCTTTCTTT,CASSPQAETEAFF
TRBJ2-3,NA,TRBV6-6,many,TGTGCCAGCACCCCTGGGGGACACCCCACAGATACGCAGTATTTT,CASTPGGHPTDTQYF
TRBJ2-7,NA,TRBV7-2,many,TGTGCCAGCAGCCAGACAGCCGAGCAGTACTTC,CASSQTAEQYF
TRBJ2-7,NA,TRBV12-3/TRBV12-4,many,TGTGCCAGCAGTTTAGGGGGGTCCCAGACGGAGCAGTACTTC,CASSLGGSQTEQYF
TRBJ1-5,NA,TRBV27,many,TGTGCCAGCAGTTTGCGGGGGAGTTCCAGTCAGCCCCAGCATTTT,CASSLRGSSSQPQHF
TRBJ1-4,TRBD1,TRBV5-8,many,TGTGCCAGCAGCTACGGGACAGCCGATACAACTAATGAAAAACTGTTTTTT,CASSYGTADTTNEKLFF
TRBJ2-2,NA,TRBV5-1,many,TGCGCCAGCAGTGATCAGGGGAACACCGGGGAGCTGTTTTTT,CASSDQGNTGELFF
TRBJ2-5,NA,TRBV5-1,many,TGCGCCAGCAGCCCCCCGACACCGCAAGAGACCCAGTACTTC,CASSPPTPQETQYF
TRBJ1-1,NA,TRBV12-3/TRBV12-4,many,TGTGCCAGCCAGACGCTATTGAACACTGAAGCTTTCTTT,CASQTLLNTEAFF
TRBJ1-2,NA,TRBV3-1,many,TGTGCCAGCAGCCAAGTGCGCAAATATGGCTACACCTTC,CASSQVRKYGYTF
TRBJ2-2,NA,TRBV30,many,TGTGCCTGGAGTGTCCGGGGGACCGGGGAGCTGTTTTTT,CAWSVRGTGELFF
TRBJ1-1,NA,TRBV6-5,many,TGTGCCAGCCTCCCGACGGTCCTGAACACTGAAGCTTTCTTT,CASLPTVLNTEAFF
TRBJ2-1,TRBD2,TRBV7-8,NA,TGTGCCAGCAGCTTACTTCCCCCGGGACTAGTTTACAATGAGCAGTTCTTC,CASSLLPPGLVYNEQFF
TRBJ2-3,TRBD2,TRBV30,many,TGTGCCTGGAGCCCGGGGGGGGATACGCAGTATTTT,CAWSPGGDTQYF
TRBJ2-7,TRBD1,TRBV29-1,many,TGCAGCGTTGAACAGGGGGCGTACGAGCAGTACTTC,CSVEQGAYEQYF
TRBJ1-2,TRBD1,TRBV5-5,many,TGTGCCAGCAGCTCGCCAGGGGGGTATGGCTACACCTTC,CASSSPGGYGYTF
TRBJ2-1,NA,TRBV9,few,TGTGCCAGCAGCGTAGCGAATGTGGGGGGCAATGAGCAGTTCTTC,CASSVANVGGNEQFF
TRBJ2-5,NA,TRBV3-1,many,TGTGCCAGCAGACCGGGGCCTGTGGGAGAGACCCAGTACTTC,CASRPGPVGETQYF
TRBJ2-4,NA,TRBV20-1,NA,TGCAGTGCTACCACCCCAGACAGCCCCAAAAACATTCAGTACTTC,CSATTPDSPKNIQYF
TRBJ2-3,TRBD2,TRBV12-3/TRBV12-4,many,TGTGCCAGCAGTAGACTAGCGCCGACAGATACGCAGTATTTT,CASSRLAPTDTQYF
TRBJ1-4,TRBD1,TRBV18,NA,TGTGCCAGCTCACCAGGACAGGGGAATGAAAAACTGTTTTTT,CASSPGQGNEKLFF
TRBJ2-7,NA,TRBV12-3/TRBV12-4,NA,TGTGCCAGCAGTTTATACAGGGACGTCTACGAGCAGTACTTC,CASSLYRDVYEQYF
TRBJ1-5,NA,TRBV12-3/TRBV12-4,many,TGTGCCAGCAGTTTTGGAGGCAATCAGGGCAATCAGCCCCAGCATTTT,CASSFGGNQGNQPQHF
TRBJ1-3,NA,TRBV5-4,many,TGTGCCAGCAGCTTTGGAACACAGGGAACTGGAAACACCATATATTTT,CASSFGTQGTGNTIYF
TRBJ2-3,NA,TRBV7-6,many,TGTGCCAGCAGCGGGGGCACGGGACTCAGCACAGATACGCAGTATTTT,CASSGGTGLSTDTQYF
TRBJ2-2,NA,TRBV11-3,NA,TGTGCCAGCAGCTTAGTGGAACCGGAGCTGTTTTTT,CASSLVEPELFF
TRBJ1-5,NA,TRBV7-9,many,TGTGCCAGCAGCCCCCCTGGACAGAGCAATCAGCCCCAGCATTTT,CASSPPGQSNQPQHF
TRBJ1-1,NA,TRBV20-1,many,TGCAGTGTCAAGGTTGGGAACACTGAAGCTTTCTTT,CSVKVGNTEAFF